This T cell receptor (beta chain) came from a study of T-cell memory formation after mild COVID-19. Overall study findings and caveats: Second-wave clones reaching peak frequency on day 37 lacked confirmed SARS-CoV-2 specificity.

One entry per CDR3 protein results from TCRdb running MiXCR on the 5' RACE reads. The sample lists 350,000 to 400,000 distinct CDR3 sequences, about an eighth occurring once. A few counts support this clonotype. Its antigen is unknown. Germline V gene lookup returns CDR1 SGHDT and CDR2 YYEEEE. V was trimmed by 4 bases and J by 0 bases, leaving 9 bases between them. This CDR3 has 14 residues. This chain connects TRBV5-6 to TRBJ2-3; possible D gene TRBD1, 5 bases. The sequence was obtained from a man aged 18 to 29 who had mild COVID-19 (a few samples of this study predate the infection). Cell type and time point are not known. Sequencing was carried out using PBMCs or a T cell subset sorted from them (not recorded which). CDR3 in DNA: TGTGCCAGCAGCGGGGCCTCTAGCACAGATACGCAGTATTTT. Its translation: CASSGASSTDTQYF.